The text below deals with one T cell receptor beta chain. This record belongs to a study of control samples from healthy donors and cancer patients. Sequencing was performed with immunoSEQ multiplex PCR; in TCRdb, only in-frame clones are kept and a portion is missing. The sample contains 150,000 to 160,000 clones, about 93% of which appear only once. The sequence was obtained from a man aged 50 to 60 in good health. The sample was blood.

CDR3 bases: TGTGCCACCAGGGTCCCCAATCAGCCCCAGCATTTT. The encoded protein is CATRVPNQPQHF. V usage is TRBV10-3 and J usage is TRBJ1-5; a weak D match, TRBD1 (5 bases). Looked up from germline, CDR1 is ENHRY and CDR2 is SYGVKD. V was shortened by 10 bases and J by 3 bases, with 10 bases between the two germline ends. The CDR3 extends over 12 amino acids.